These T cell receptor beta chains were read from a single sample in a study of CD8+ T cells in alopecia areata. Only in-frame clones appear in the TCRdb table, and some are missing; sequencing was by immunoSEQ multiplex PCR. The sample lists 95,000 to 120,000 clones, 56% seen once, with roughly 3.5% in the top ten. Source: CD4+ T cells sorted from blood, taken at week 24, from a patient treated with tofacitinib. Receptors originate from a human donor with alopecia areata. The CDR3 runs from the conserved cysteine through the conserved F or W. Each record gives: V gene, D gene, clone size, J gene, CDR3 DNA, CDR3 protein. The D gene is left open where the match is weak. Clone sizes are given selectively: once, few, many, or a class where the clone is expanded.

TRBV5-3	NA	NA	TRBJ2-1	TGTGCCAGAAGCTTGGAGGACAGAGAGAATGAGCAGTTCTTC	CARSLEDRENEQFF
TRBV25-1	NA	NA	TRBJ1-2	TGTGCCAGCGCACCTGGGGCAGTCTATGGCTACACCTTC	CASAPGAVYGYTF
TRBV18	TRBD1	few	TRBJ2-3	TGTGCCAGCTCACCGCAAATGACAGGGCGCACAGATACGCAGTATTTT	CASSPQMTGRTDTQYF
TRBV29-1	TRBD1	NA	TRBJ1-3	TGCAGCGTTTTACAGGGGGCAACTGGAAACACCATATATTTT	CSVLQGATGNTIYF
TRBV5-4	TRBD2	NA	TRBJ2-5	TGTGCCAGCAGCTTGGCGGGGGGAGAGACCCAGTACTTC	CASSLAGGETQYF
TRBV5-4	NA	NA	TRBJ1-1	TGTGCCAGCAGTTTTAGTAATGAAGCTTTCTTT	CASSFSNEAFF
TRBV19	NA	few	TRBJ2-3	TGTGCCAGTAGCGGGAGCACAGATACGCAGTATTTT	CASSGSTDTQYF
TRBV7-2	NA	few	TRBJ1-1	TGTGCCAGCAGCACCCGTCCCGTCTACATGAACACTGAAGCTTTCTTT	CASSTRPVYMNTEAFF
TRBV2	TRBD1	once	TRBJ2-7	TGTGCCAGCAGTGGGGGGACAGGGTCATTCGAGCAGTACTTC	CASSGGTGSFEQYF
TRBV6-5	NA	few	TRBJ2-7	TGTGCCAGCAGTTACTCGATTCCGGGGACCTACGAGCAGTACTTC	CASSYSIPGTYEQYF
TRBV2	NA	NA	TRBJ2-7	TGTGCCAGCATAGGGTCCGGAAGCTCCTACGAGCAGTACTTC	CASIGSGSSYEQYF
TRBV5-4	TRBD1	NA	TRBJ2-6	TGTGCCAGCAGCAGAGGACAGGTCTCCTCTGGGGCCAACGTCCTGACTTTC	CASSRGQVSSGANVLTF
TRBV27	TRBD1	NA	TRBJ2-6	TGTGCCAGCAGCTGGGACAGGGCGCCCTCTGGGGCCAACGTCCTGACTTTC	CASSWDRAPSGANVLTF
TRBV29-1	TRBD1	NA	TRBJ1-2	TGCAGCGCAGGACAGGGTTCCGACTATGGCTACACCTTC	CSAGQGSDYGYTF
TRBV20-1	NA	NA	TRBJ2-7	TGCAGTGCTATAACACGGTACGAGCAGTACTTC	CSAITRYEQYF
TRBV6-1	NA	once	TRBJ2-5	TGTGCCAGCAGTGAAAGGAGGGGGCCCGAGACCCAGTACTTC	CASSERRGPETQYF
TRBV15	NA	few	TRBJ2-1	TGTGCCACCAGCAGAGATATGGGGGCAGCCTACAATGAGCAGTTCTTC	CATSRDMGAAYNEQFF
TRBV29-1	TRBD1	few	TRBJ1-4	TGCAGCGCAGGGGGCGCGGGTGAAAAACTGTTTTTT	CSAGGAGEKLFF
TRBV29-1	TRBD1	NA	TRBJ2-4	TGCAGCGCGGCCACCGGACAGGGGGGGGTAGACATTCAGTACTTC	CSAATGQGGVDIQYF
TRBV30	NA	NA	TRBJ1-5	TGTGCCTGGAGTGGAGGGTCACCCTTTAATCAGCCCCAGCATTTT	CAWSGGSPFNQPQHF
TRBV2	TRBD1	few	TRBJ2-7	TGTGCCAGCAATCCGGACAGGTCCTACGAGCAGTACTTC	CASNPDRSYEQYF
TRBV5-6	NA	few	TRBJ1-2	TGTGCCAGCAGCTTGGACAGGGTTCGCTACACCTTC	CASSLDRVRYTF
TRBV6-1	TRBD1	few	TRBJ2-4	TGTGCCAGCAGTGAAGGGACAGGGGTAATAGGAGCCAAAAACATTCAGTACTTC	CASSEGTGVIGAKNIQYF
TRBV6-5	NA	NA	TRBJ1-1	TGTGCCAGCAGTTACGCCCCACAGATGAACACTGAAGCTTTCTTT	CASSYAPQMNTEAFF
TRBV30	NA	NA	TRBJ1-1	TGTGCCTGGAGTGCCCAGGGGCCTAGGGGCACTGAAGCTTTCTTT	CAWSAQGPRGTEAFF
TRBV4-3	NA	many	TRBJ1-1	TGCGCCAGCAGCCAAGAAAGATCCCGGCCTGAAGCTTTCTTT	CASSQERSRPEAFF
TRBV12-5	NA	NA	TRBJ2-1	TGTGCTAGTGGTTTGGTAGGGTATGAGCAGTTCTTC	CASGLVGYEQFF
TRBV18	NA	NA	TRBJ2-6	TGTGCCAGCTCACCACTGGTTGGGGCCAACGTCCTGACTTTC	CASSPLVGANVLTF
TRBV4-1	NA	few	TRBJ1-6	TGCGCCAGCAGCCAAGATCGTAATTCACCCCTCCACTTT	CASSQDRNSPLHF
TRBV29-1	NA	few	TRBJ1-1	TGCAGCGTTGAAGTAGGGGAAGGGACTGAAGCTTTCTTT	CSVEVGEGTEAFF
TRBV5-1	NA	few	TRBJ2-7	TGCGCCAGCAGCCGTGGAGTAGCAAGCGAGCAGTACTTC	CASSRGVASEQYF
TRBV5-6	NA	NA	TRBJ2-2	TGTGCCAGCAGCTTGGTCCAGGCTTACACCGGGGAGCTGTTTTTT	CASSLVQAYTGELFF
TRBV7-9	TRBD1	NA	TRBJ1-5	TGTGCCAGCAGCCTGGGACAGGGGAATCAGCCCCAGCATTTT	CASSLGQGNQPQHF
TRBV4-3	NA	NA	TRBJ1-1	TGCGCCAGCAGCCAAGACCTAGGGGTGAACACTGAAGCTTTCTTT	CASSQDLGVNTEAFF
TRBV27	TRBD2	NA	TRBJ2-1	TGTGCCAGCAGTTCTAGCGGGGGCCGTACCAATGAGCAGTTCTTC	CASSSSGGRTNEQFF
TRBV9	TRBD1	NA	TRBJ1-1	TGTGCCAGCAGTCCCGGGACAGCCTCTGGAGCTTTCTTT	CASSPGTASGAFF
TRBV5-1	NA	few	TRBJ1-1	TGCGCCAGCAGCTTGGTTGGGGGTCGCTCTGAAGCTTTCTTT	CASSLVGGRSEAFF
TRBV7-2	TRBD1	NA	TRBJ2-1	TGTGCCAGCAGTTACAGGGGAGCCAGCTCCTACAATGAGCAGTTCTTC	CASSYRGASSYNEQFF
TRBV27	NA	NA	TRBJ2-2	TGTGCCAGCAGTTTAGCCGTTTCCGGGGAGCTGTTTTTT	CASSLAVSGELFF
TRBV7-2	NA	few	TRBJ1-2	TGTGCCAGCAGCTTAGCCCTAGGGGCTAACTATGGCTACACCTTC	CASSLALGANYGYTF
TRBV7-9	TRBD1	NA	TRBJ2-7	TGCGCCAGCAGCCGAGGGACAGGGTACGAGCAGTACTTC	CASSRGTGYEQYF
TRBV5-1	NA	NA	TRBJ1-2	TGCGCCAGCACAGACAGCTATGGCTACACCTTC	CASTDSYGYTF
TRBV29-1	NA	few	TRBJ1-5	TGCAGCACTGCGGCGGGGGGCAATCAGCCCCAGCATTTT	CSTAAGGNQPQHF
TRBV2	TRBD1	NA	TRBJ1-1	TGTGCCAGCAGAGCCGGACAGGCCAACACTGAAGCTTTCTTT	CASRAGQANTEAFF